A single sample is the source of the 10 T cell receptor beta chains below, sequenced in a study of T cells in Graves' hyperthyroidism and ophthalmopathy (dated by TCRdb to the late 2010s). Library preparation was by multiplex PCR. TCRdb names Illumina HiSeq 2000 as the instrument used. Amplification of TCR beta CDR3 regions was carried out from RNA transcripts. The TCR CDR3 was subjected to a first round of RT-PCR using the HTBI primer set and the Qiagen OneStep RT-PCR kit. TCRdb applied fastp at Q25 and MiXCR to the public reads, then kept only in-frame beta chains. Identical CDR3 proteins give one entry, which carries the most common genes and DNA. Here the sample has about 360,000 distinct CDR3 sequences; about 12% occur a single time. The ten largest make up 9.2% of the sample. The sequenced sample consisted of blood. These receptors originate from a woman under 30 with Graves' hyperthyroidism.

A note on this clonotype: Just one base apart from a much larger clone, this may be a read error. Lacking the conserved final phenylalanine or tryptophan, this CDR3 likely reflects a read error. The V gene is TRBV24-1, the J gene TRBJ1-2; D is perhaps TRBD1 (6 bases). V gave up 4 bases and J gave up 5 bases, with 16 bases separating them. CDR1 and CDR2 (germline): KGHDR, SFDVKD. CDR3 length equals 15 residues. The CDR3 nucleotides are TGTGCCACCAGTGACCTACAGGGCGACGGGTATGGCTACACCCTC. Its translation: CATSDLQGDGYGYTL.

This clonotype has ten or more counts. The genes are TRBV2 and TRBJ2-1, with TRBD2 identical over 11 bases. The junction had 9 bases not matched to a gene; V was cut back by 4 bases and J by 1 base. Germline CDR1 and CDR2: SNHLY and FYNNEI. The CDR3 runs 18 residues. The CDR3: CASSATSGVFGSYNEQFF. The DNA for the CDR3 is TGTGCCAGCAGTGCGACTAGCGGGGTTTTTGGTTCCTACAATGAGCAGTTCTTC.

The rearrangement uses TRBV24-1 and TRBJ2-1, with a possible D match to TRBD2 (6 bases). Germline lookup yields CDR1 KGHDR and CDR2 SFDVKD. There are 16 residues in the CDR3. V was shortened by 4 bases and J by 8 bases, with 20 bases between the two germline ends. In DNA form, the CDR3 reads TGTGCCACCAGTGACCCGGGACTGACCCTTACCGATGAGCAGTTCTTC. The encoded protein is CATSDPGLTLTDEQFF.

This clonotype appeared many times. This chain connects TRBV20-1 to TRBJ1-2, with 8 nucleotides matching TRBD1. The CDR3 consists of 14 residues. Germline loops: CDR1 DFQATT, CDR2 SNEGSKA (reference sequence). With V trimmed by 3 bases and J by 2 bases, 5 bases remained unmatched. The CDR3 coding sequence is TGCAGTGCTAGCCCCGGACAGGGAAACTATGGCTACACCTTC. Its protein is CSASPGQGNYGYTF.

J is TRBJ1-2 and V is TRBV4-1, with TRBD1 matching 7 bases. J lost 4 bases, V lost 0 bases, and 11 bases had no gene match. Germline V gene data show CDR1 as MGHRA and CDR2 as YSYEKL. CDR3 length: 17 residues. CDR3 nucleotides: TGCGCCAGCAGCCAAGATAAAAGGACAGGACTCCTCTATGGCTACACCTTC. This codes for CASSQDKRTGLLYGYTF.

The table lists this clonotype with many counts. The chain links TRBV6-1 to TRBJ2-5; D ambiguous. The CDR3 sequence is 14 residues long. Germline loops: CDR1 MNHNS, CDR2 SASEGT. V shed 5 bases and J shed 1 base, with 11 bases lying between them. CDR3 bases: TGTGCCAGCAGTCCCGACGCGGTCCAAGAGACCCAGTACTTC. As protein: CASSPDAVQETQYF.

This clonotype was seen repeatedly, ten times or more. V is TRBV11-1 and J is TRBJ2-1; tentative D call: TRBD1 (5 bases). V was pared by 5 bases and J by 4 bases, with 21 bases between. Per the germline V gene, CDR1 is SGHAT and CDR2 is FQDESV (reference sequence). This CDR3 region has 17 residues. The chain's CDR3 is CASSPDNRKGFYNEQFF. DNA for the CDR3: TGTGCCAGCAGCCCAGACAATCGGAAGGGGTTTTACAATGAGCAGTTCTTC.

This clonotype has only a few counts. The chain is built from TRBV10-3 and TRBJ2-4; 8 positions match TRBD1. This CDR3 has 13 amino acids. Germline-derived CDR1 and CDR2 are ENHRY and SYGVKD. J lost 7 bases, V lost 10 bases, and 9 bases had no gene match. The CDR3 bases are TGTGCCAGCAGACGACAGGGGAGGAACATTCAGTACTTC. Translating it yields CASRRQGRNIQYF.

This clonotype has a count of ten or more. In DNA form, the CDR3 reads TGTGCCAGCAGTCAACAGGGGGTCGGCGGCGAGCAGTACTTC. The encoded protein is CASSQQGVGGEQYF. V is TRBV25-1 and J is TRBJ2-7; 8 positions match TRBD1. J was trimmed by 6 bases and V by 5 bases; bases with no gene match: 9. The CDR3 loop spans 14 amino acids. Germline V gene sequence: CDR1 MGHDK, CDR2 SYGVNS.

This clonotype has just a few counts. V gene TRBV13 combines with J gene TRBJ2-3; 8 nucleotides line up with TRBD1. Per the germline V gene, CDR1 is PRHDT and CDR2 is FYEKMQ (reference sequence). The J segment lost 2 bases and the V segment lost 4 bases, leaving 5 bases of the junction unmatched. The CDR3 contains 15 residues. The CDR3 here is CASSSDRGLTDTQYF. CDR3 in DNA: TGTGCCAGCAGCTCAGACAGGGGACTCACAGATACGCAGTATTTT.